What follows describes a single TCR beta chain. CDR3 length: 15 residues. Trimming took 6 bases from V and 0 from J; bases not matched to a gene: 7. Per the germline V gene, CDR1 is WSHSY and CDR2 is SAAADI. Enrolment of Seattle patients took place during active infection, and they were followed longitudinally. TCRdb's copy holds only in-frame clones and misses some; the assay was immunoSEQ multiplex PCR. Counted here are some 180,000 clones, around four fifths occurring once; the ten biggest clones make up approximately 2.6%. The data originate from a study of blood T cell repertoires in COVID-19. Study as a whole: Sample material is recorded as cDNA or gDNA derived from T cells, B-cell-depleted T cells, or PBMCs.

The V call is TRBV10-2, the J call TRBJ2-5, with TRBD1 matching 7 bases. Sequencing input: peripheral blood. This TCR was sampled from a woman at least 80 years old with COVID-19, enrolled during active disease. The CDR3, as DNA: TGCGCCAGCAGCTTGACAGGGAAGTACCAAGAGACCCAGTACTTC. Its translation is CASSLTGKYQETQYF.